A selection of T cell receptor beta chains follows, all from one sample in a study of blood T cells in healthy people across ages. From the 5' RACE reads, TCRdb called clonotypes with MiXCR, one entry per CDR3 protein. The table lists roughly 2 million distinct CDR3 sequences, 49% of them singletons. The sequenced sample was blood. All receptors derive from a woman between 40 and 50 years old in good health. Each CDR3 is given with its conserved first and last residue. Size is stated for part of the rows, as once, few or many counts, or as a class when the clone is expanded.

size: -; V: TRBV27; J: TRBJ2-1; CDR3: CASRGGARQFF
size: few; V: TRBV6-5; J: TRBJ2-3; CDR3: CASRQRRGISTDTQYF
size: -; V: TRBV6-2/TRBV6-3; J: TRBJ2-3; CDR3: CASGRPGETDTQYF
size: few; V: TRBV12-3/TRBV12-4; J: TRBJ2-5; CDR3: CASSGWGDQETQYF
size: few; V: TRBV6-1; J: TRBJ2-1; CDR3: CASSEEASVNEQFF
size: few; V: TRBV7-9; J: TRBJ2-7; CDR3: CASSLDVSFYEQYF
size: few; V: TRBV7-2; J: TRBJ2-5; CDR3: CASSQGLAGARLETQYF
size: -; V: TRBV25-1; J: TRBJ2-1; CDR3: CASSSLGLADYNEQFF
size: few; V: TRBV20-1; J: TRBJ2-5; CDR3: CSASSGTNQETQYF
size: -; V: TRBV18; J: TRBJ2-7; CDR3: CASAPARAYEQYF
size: -; V: TRBV7-2; J: TRBJ1-6; CDR3: CASSLDTDSSYNSPLHF
size: -; V: TRBV6-2/TRBV6-3; J: TRBJ2-3; CDR3: CASSYVGGARTDTQYF
size: -; V: TRBV20-1; J: TRBJ2-5; CDR3: CSARDLSEETQYF
size: -; V: TRBV12-3/TRBV12-4; J: TRBJ2-3; CDR3: CASSSRISYTDTQYF
size: -; V: TRBV9; J: TRBJ1-6; CDR3: CASSVAGSSNSPLHF
size: few; V: TRBV7-8; J: TRBJ1-2; CDR3: CASSPGQQYGYTF
size: -; V: TRBV4-2; J: TRBJ2-3; CDR3: CASSQFVTQSVGTDTQYF
size: -; V: TRBV12-3/TRBV12-4; J: TRBJ2-1; CDR3: CASVGQGGYNKQFF
size: few; V: TRBV4-3; J: TRBJ2-7; CDR3: CASSPTASETYEQYF
size: -; V: TRBV28; J: TRBJ2-5; CDR3: CASSPLGKEQYF
size: -; V: TRBV18; J: TRBJ2-3; CDR3: CASSPLQKGTDTQYF
size: -; V: TRBV5-1; J: TRBJ2-5; CDR3: CASSFSGPVEETQYF
size: few; V: TRBV2; J: TRBJ2-1; CDR3: CASSASTGSSYNEQFF
size: -; V: TRBV5-1; J: TRBJ2-3; CDR3: CASSLVQAGTDTQYF
size: -; V: TRBV12-3/TRBV12-4; J: TRBJ2-7; CDR3: CASSFSGHYEQYF
size: -; V: TRBV6-5; J: TRBJ2-3; CDR3: CASHRPGTDTQYF
size: -; V: TRBV10-3; J: TRBJ2-7; CDR3: CAIRDGYYEQYF
size: -; V: TRBV20-1; J: TRBJ2-3; CDR3: CSAGGAPTSTDTQYF
size: -; V: TRBV5-1; J: TRBJ1-6; CDR3: CASSLEDSLLHF
size: -; V: TRBV6-5; J: TRBJ1-6; CDR3: CASSWTTEGTDNSPLHF
size: -; V: TRBV7-2; J: TRBJ2-3; CDR3: CASSLKGWESTDTQYF
size: -; V: TRBV7-2; J: TRBJ2-5; CDR3: CASSLEGGHFRETQYF
size: -; V: TRBV9; J: -; CDR3: CASSPGVAALYEQYF
size: few; V: TRBV15; J: TRBJ2-7; CDR3: CATSQDGREGEQYF
size: -; V: TRBV7-8; J: TRBJ2-5; CDR3: CASSLAALLGGGPLVETQCF
size: -; V: TRBV6-5; J: -; CDR3: CASGGYTETQYF
size: -; V: TRBV2; J: TRBJ2-1; CDR3: CATDPAGARLGNEQFF
size: -; V: TRBV20-1; J: TRBJ2-7; CDR3: CSAMGQGVDGPYEQYF
size: -; V: TRBV19; J: TRBJ1-4; CDR3: CASSIRGPRVNEKLFF
size: -; V: TRBV27; J: TRBJ1-6; CDR3: CASSFASHSYNSPLHF
size: -; V: TRBV6-5; J: TRBJ2-1; CDR3: CASSAGTTRNEQFF
size: -; V: TRBV7-6; J: TRBJ2-1; CDR3: CASSPRRLQETQFF
size: -; V: TRBV10-3; J: TRBJ2-5; CDR3: CAISYLGGTLQETQYF
size: -; V: TRBV7-2; J: TRBJ1-2; CDR3: CASSLVGGAIANYGYTF
size: many; V: TRBV20-1; J: TRBJ2-5; CDR3: CSASGAGETQYF
size: -; V: TRBV7-9; J: TRBJ1-2; CDR3: CASSPLDRTTNYGYTF
size: few; V: TRBV9; J: TRBJ2-7; CDR3: CASSAAGQGSYEQYF
size: few; V: TRBV4-1; J: TRBJ1-5; CDR3: CASSQGSDLSNQPQHF
size: few; V: TRBV27; J: TRBJ2-1; CDR3: CASSPQTGGVGEQFF
size: -; V: TRBV5-1; J: TRBJ2-1; CDR3: CASSWVVGTEQFF
size: few; V: TRBV6-2/TRBV6-3; J: TRBJ2-1; CDR3: CASTPDDIGEQFF
size: -; V: TRBV28; J: TRBJ2-7; CDR3: CASSFGGGALVYEQYF
size: -; V: TRBV29-1; J: TRBJ2-1; CDR3: CSGLGTGVHNEQFF
size: many; V: TRBV7-2; J: TRBJ1-2; CDR3: CASSARSSSYTF
size: -; V: TRBV7-2; J: TRBJ2-3; CDR3: CASELMITDTQYF
size: few; V: TRBV28; J: TRBJ2-1; CDR3: CASQVASGEVNEQFF
size: few; V: TRBV6-2/TRBV6-3; J: TRBJ2-1; CDR3: CASSYRLGAPEASYNEQFF